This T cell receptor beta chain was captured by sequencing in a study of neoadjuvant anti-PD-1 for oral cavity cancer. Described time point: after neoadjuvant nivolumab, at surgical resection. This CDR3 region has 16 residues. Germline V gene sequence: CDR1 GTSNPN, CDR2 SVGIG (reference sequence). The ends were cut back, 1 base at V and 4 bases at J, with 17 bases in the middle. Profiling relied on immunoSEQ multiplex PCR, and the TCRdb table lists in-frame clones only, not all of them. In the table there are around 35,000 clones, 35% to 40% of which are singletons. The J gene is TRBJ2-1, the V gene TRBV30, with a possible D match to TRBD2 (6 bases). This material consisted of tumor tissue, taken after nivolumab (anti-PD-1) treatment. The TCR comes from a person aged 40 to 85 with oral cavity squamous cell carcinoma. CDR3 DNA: TGTGCCTGGAGTGCCTTCTGGCGGGACTCTTACAATGAGCAGTTCTTC. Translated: CAWSAFWRDSYNEQFF.